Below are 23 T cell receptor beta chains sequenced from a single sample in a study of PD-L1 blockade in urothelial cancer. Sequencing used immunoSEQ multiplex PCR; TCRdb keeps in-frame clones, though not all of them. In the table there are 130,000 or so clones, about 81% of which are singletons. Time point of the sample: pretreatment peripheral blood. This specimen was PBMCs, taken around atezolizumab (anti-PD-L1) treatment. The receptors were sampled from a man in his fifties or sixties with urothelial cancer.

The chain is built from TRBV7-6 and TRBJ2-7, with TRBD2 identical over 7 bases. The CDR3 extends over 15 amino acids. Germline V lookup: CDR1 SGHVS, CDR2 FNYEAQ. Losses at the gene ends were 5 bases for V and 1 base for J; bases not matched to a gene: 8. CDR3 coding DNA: TGTGCCAGCAGCCTAGGGGCGGGAGTGTCCTACGAGCAGTACTTC. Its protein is CASSLGAGVSYEQYF.

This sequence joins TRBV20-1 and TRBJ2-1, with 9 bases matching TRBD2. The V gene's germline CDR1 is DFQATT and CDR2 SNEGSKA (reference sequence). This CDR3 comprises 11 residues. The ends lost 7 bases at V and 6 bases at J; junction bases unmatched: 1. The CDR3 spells CSVREGNEQFF. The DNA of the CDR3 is TGCAGTGTGCGGGAGGGCAATGAGCAGTTCTTC.

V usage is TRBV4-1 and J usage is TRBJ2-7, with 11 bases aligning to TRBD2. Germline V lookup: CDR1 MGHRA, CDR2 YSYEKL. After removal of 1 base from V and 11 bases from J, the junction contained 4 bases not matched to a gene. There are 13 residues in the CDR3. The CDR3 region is CASSQGLAGYKYF. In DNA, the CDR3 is TGCGCCAGCAGCCAAGGACTAGCGGGATATAAGTACTTC.

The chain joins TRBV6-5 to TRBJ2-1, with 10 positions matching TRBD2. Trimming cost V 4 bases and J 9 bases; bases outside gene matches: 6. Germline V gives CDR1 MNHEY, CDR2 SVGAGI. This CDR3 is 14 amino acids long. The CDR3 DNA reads TGTGCCAGCAGTTTTAGCGGGAGGAGTGGTGAGCAGTTCTTC. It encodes CASSFSGRSGEQFF.

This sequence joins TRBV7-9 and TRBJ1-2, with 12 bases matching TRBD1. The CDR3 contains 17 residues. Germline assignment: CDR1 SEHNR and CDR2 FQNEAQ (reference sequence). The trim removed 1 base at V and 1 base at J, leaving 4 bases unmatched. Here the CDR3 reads CASSLGGTGGLNYGYTF. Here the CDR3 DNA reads TGTGCCAGCAGCTTAGGGGGGACAGGGGGCCTTAACTATGGCTACACCTTC.

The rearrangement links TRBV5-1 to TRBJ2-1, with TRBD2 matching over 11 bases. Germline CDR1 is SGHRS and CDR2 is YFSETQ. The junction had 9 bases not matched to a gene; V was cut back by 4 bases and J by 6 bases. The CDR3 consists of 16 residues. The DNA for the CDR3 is TGCGCCAGCAGCAAGGTACTAGCGGGAGCTCTCAATGAGCAGTTCTTC. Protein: CASSKVLAGALNEQFF.

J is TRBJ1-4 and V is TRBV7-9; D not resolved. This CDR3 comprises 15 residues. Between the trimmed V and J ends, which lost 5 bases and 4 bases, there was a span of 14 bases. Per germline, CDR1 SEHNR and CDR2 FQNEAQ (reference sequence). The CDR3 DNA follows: TGTGCCAGCAGCCGAGAAACGGGTCTTAATGAAAAACTGTTTTTT. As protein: CASSRETGLNEKLFF.

The CDR3 DNA is TGTGCCAGCTCACCCTTGACTAGCGGGAGCTCCTACGAGCAGTACTTC. Its protein is CASSPLTSGSSYEQYF. The V gene is TRBV18, the J gene TRBJ2-7; 12 nucleotides match TRBD2. The J segment lost 0 bases and the V segment lost 3 bases, leaving 3 bases of the junction unmatched. CDR3 length equals 16 residues. Germline V gives CDR1 KGHSH, CDR2 LQKENI.

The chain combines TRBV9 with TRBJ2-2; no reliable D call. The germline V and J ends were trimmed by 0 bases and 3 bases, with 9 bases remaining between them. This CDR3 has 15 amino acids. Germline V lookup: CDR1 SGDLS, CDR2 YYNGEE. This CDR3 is CASSVVAVDTGELFF. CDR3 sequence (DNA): TGTGCCAGCAGCGTAGTGGCGGTGGACACCGGGGAGCTGTTTTTT.

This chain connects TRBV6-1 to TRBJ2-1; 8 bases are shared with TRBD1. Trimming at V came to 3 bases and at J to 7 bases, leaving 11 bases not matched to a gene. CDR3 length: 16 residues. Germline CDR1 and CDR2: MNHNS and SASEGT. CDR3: CASSDPGTGGGNEQFF. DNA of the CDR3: TGTGCCAGCAGTGATCCGGGGACAGGAGGAGGAAATGAGCAGTTCTTC.

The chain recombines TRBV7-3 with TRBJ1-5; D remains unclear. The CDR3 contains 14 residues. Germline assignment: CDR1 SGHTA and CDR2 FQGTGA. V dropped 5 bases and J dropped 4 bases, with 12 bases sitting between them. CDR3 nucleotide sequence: TGTGCCAGCAGCCCCGTTGGCGGAAATCAGCCCCAGCATTTT. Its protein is CASSPVGGNQPQHF.

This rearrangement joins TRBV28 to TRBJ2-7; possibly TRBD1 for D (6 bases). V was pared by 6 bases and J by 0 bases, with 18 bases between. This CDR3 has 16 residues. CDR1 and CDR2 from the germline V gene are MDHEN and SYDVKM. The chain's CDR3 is CASSPQGFILSYEQYF. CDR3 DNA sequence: TGTGCCAGCAGCCCTCAGGGGTTCATACTCTCCTACGAGCAGTACTTC. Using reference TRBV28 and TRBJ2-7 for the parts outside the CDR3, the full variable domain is DVKVTQSSRYLVKRTGEKVFLECVQDMDHENMFWYRQDPGLGLRLIYFSYDVKMKEKGDIPEGYSVSREKKERFSLILESASTNQTSMYLCASSPQGFILSYEQYFGPGTRLTVT.

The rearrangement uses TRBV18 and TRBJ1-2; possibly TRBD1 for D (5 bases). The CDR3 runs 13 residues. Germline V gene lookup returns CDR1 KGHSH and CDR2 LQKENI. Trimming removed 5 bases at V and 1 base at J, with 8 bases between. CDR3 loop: CASSVDSNYGYTF. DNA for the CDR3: TGTGCCAGCTCAGTCGACAGTAACTATGGCTACACCTTC.

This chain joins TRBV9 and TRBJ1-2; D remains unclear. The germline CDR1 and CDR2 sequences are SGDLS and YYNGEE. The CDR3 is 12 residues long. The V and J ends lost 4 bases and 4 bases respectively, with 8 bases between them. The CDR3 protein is CASSPGGYGYTF. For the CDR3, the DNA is TGTGCCAGCAGCCCTGGCGGCTATGGCTACACCTTC.

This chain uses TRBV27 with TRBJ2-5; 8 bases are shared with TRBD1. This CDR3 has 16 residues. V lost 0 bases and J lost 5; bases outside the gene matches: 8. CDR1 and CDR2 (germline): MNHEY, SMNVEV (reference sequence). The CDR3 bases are TGTGCCAGCAGTTTATCTATGGGGACAGGAGTGGAGACCCAGTACTTC. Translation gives CASSLSMGTGVETQYF.

The CDR3: CASGRGLAGYEQYF. In nucleotides, the CDR3 is TGCGCCAGCGGGAGGGGACTAGCGGGATACGAGCAGTACTTC. This chain uses TRBV5-1 with TRBJ2-7, with 13 bases lining up with TRBD2. In germline, CDR1 is SGHRS, CDR2 YFSETQ. The CDR3 spans 14 residues. Trimming cost V 7 bases and J 4 bases; bases outside gene matches: 5.

The CDR3 region has the DNA TGTGCCAGCGAACAGGGCGGTTATGGCTACACCTTC. Protein sequence: CASEQGGYGYTF. J is TRBJ1-2 and V is TRBV28; possibly TRBD1 for D (6 bases). The V end lost 8 bases, the J end lost 5 bases, and 12 bases lay between the germline ends. The germline CDR1 and CDR2 sequences are MDHEN and SYDVKM. This CDR3 has 12 amino acids.

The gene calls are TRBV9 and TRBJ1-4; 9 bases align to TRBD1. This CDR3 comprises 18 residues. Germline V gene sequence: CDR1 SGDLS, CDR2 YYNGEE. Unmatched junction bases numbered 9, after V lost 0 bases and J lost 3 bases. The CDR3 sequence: CASSVGTGDFYANEKLFF. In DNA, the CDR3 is TGTGCCAGCAGCGTAGGGACAGGGGACTTTTATGCTAATGAAAAACTGTTTTTT.

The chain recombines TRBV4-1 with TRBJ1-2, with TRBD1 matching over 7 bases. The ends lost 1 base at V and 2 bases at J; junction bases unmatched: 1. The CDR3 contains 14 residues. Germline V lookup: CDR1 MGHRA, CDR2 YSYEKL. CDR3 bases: TGCGCCAGCAGCCAAGGGGGACAGAACTATGGCTACACCTTC. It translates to CASSQGGQNYGYTF.

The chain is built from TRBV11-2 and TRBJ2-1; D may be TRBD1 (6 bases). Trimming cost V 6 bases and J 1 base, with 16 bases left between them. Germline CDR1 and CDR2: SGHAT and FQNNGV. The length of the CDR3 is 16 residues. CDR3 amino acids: CASSLITGFSYNEQFF. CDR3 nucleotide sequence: TGTGCCAGCAGTCTAATCACAGGGTTTTCCTACAATGAGCAGTTCTTC.

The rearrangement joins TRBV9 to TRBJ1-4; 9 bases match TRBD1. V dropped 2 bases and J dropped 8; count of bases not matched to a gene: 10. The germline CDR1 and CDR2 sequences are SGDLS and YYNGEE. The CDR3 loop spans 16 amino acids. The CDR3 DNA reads TGTGCCAGCAGCGTCGGACAGGGGAGGAGTGACGAAAAACTGTTTTTT. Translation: CASSVGQGRSDEKLFF.

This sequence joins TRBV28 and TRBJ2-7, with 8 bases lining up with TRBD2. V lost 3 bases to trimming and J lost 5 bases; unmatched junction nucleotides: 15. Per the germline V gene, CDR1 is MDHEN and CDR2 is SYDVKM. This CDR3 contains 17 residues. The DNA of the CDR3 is TGTGCCAGCAGTTTTACGCGGGAGGAAAGGCTAAAGAACGAGCAGTACTTC. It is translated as CASSFTREERLKNEQYF.

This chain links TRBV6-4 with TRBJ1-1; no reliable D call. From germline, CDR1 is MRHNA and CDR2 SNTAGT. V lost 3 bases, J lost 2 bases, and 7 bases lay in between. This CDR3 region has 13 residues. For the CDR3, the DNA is TGTGCCAGCAGTGAGAGCCGAAACACTGAAGCTTTCTTT. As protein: CASSESRNTEAFF.